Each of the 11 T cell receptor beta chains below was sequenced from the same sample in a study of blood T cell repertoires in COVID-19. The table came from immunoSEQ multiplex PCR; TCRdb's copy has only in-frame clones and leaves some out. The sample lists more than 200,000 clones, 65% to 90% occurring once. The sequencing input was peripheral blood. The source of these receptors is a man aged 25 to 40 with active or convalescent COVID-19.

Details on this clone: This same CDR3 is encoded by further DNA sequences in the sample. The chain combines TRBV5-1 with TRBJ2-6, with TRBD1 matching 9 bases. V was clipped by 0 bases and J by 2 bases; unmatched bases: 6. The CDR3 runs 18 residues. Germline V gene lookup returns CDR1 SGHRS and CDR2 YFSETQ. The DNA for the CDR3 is TGCGCCAGCAGCTTGGCTGGGACAGGGTCGCCTGGGGCCAACGTCCTGACTTTC. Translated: CASSLAGTGSPGANVLTF.

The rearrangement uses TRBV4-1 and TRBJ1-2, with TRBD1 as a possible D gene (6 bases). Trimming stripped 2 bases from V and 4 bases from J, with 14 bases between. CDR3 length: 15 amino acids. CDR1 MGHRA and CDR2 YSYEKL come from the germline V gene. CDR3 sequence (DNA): TGCGCCAGCAGCCAATTTGCGGGGGCACCCTATGGCTACACCTTC. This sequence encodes CASSQFAGAPYGYTF.

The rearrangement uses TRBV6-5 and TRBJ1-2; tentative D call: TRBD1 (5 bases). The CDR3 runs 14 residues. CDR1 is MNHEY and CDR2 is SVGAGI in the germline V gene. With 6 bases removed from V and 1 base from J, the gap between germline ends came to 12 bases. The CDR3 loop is CASRDTGGNYGYTF. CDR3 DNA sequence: TGTGCCAGCAGAGATACCGGGGGTAACTATGGCTACACCTTC.

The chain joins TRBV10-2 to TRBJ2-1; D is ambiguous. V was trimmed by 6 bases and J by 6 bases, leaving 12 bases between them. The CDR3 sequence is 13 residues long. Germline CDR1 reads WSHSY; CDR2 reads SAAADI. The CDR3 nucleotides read TGCGCCAGCAGCCCCTCTTTGAGCAATGAGCAGTTCTTC. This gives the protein CASSPSLSNEQFF.

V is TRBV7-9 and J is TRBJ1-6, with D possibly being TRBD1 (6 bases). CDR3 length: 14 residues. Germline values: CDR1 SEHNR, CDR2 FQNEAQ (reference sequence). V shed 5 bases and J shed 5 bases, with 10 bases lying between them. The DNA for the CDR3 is TGTGCCAGCAGCAGACAGGCGGATAATTCACCCCTCCACTTT. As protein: CASSRQADNSPLHF.

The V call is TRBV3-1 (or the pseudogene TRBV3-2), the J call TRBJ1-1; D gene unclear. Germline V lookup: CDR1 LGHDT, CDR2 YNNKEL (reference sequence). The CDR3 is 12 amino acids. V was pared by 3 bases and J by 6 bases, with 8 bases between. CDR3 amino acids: CASSHAGAEAFF. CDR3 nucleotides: TGTGCCAGCAGCCATGCCGGGGCTGAAGCTTTCTTT.

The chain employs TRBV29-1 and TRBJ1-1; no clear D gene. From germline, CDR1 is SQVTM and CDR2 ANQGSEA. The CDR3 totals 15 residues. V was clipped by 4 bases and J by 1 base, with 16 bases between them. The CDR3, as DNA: TGCAGCGTTGTACCCCAGGCCATGGGGAACACTGAAGCTTTCTTT. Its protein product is CSVVPQAMGNTEAFF.

The CDR3 DNA sequence: TGCGCCAGCAGCCAAGGAGGGAACTACGAGCAGTACTTC. Encoded protein: CASSQGGNYEQYF. This rearrangement joins TRBV4-1 to TRBJ2-7; possibly TRBD2 for D (5 bases). The ends were cut back, 1 base at V and 3 bases at J, with 7 bases in the middle. CDR3 length equals 13 residues. The germline V gene encodes CDR1 MGHRA and CDR2 YSYEKL.

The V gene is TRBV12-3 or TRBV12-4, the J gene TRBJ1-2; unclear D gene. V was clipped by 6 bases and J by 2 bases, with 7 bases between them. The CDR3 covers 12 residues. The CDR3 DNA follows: TGTGCCAGCAGCTTTTTAAACTATGGCTACACCTTC. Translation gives CASSFLNYGYTF.

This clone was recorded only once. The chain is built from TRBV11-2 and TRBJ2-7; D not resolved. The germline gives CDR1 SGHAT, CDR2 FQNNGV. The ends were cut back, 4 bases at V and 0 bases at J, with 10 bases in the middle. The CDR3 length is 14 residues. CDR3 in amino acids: CASSSVSFSYEQYF. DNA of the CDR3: TGTGCCAGCAGCTCAGTATCATTCTCCTACGAGCAGTACTTC.

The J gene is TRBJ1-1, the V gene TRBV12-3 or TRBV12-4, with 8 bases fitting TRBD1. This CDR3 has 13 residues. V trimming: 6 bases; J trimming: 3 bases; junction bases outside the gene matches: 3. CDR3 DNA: TGTGCCAGCAGCATGACAGGGGACACTGAAGCTTTCTTT. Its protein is CASSMTGDTEAFF.